These 27 T cell receptor beta chains were all obtained from the same sample, sequenced in a study of PD-L1 blockade in urothelial cancer (dated by TCRdb to about 2017). Receptor amplification or capture employed the immunoSEQ multiplex PCR assay. Here the immuneACCESS table is served through TCRdb, limited to in-frame sequences with V and J called. Missing clones are a known gap in these copies; in checked studies unresolved V genes cover under half, and the rest lacks a known reason. The sample table holds some 120,000 clones, of which around nine tenths were seen once. The top ten hold over 1.5% of the sample. Taken with the paper, the label for time point translates to: peripheral blood 6 weeks after treatment start. Sequencing used PBMCs, obtained around atezolizumab (anti-PD-L1) treatment. The source is a man in his 60s with urothelial cancer.

The chain has TRBV7-3 and TRBJ2-3; 14 nucleotides match TRBD2. The J segment lost 4 bases and the V segment lost 5 bases, leaving 8 bases of the junction unmatched. The CDR3 extends over 17 amino acids. Germline V CDR1 and CDR2: SGHTA, FQGTGA. The DNA of the CDR3 is TGTGCCAGCAGCCTACAACCGGGACTAGCGGGAGCAGATACGCAGTATTTT. Its protein is CASSLQPGLAGADTQYF.

The rearrangement joins TRBV5-1 to TRBJ1-2, with TRBD1 matching over 8 bases. This CDR3 contains 16 residues. Germline V gives CDR1 SGHRS, CDR2 YFSETQ. After removal of 7 bases from V and 0 bases from J, the junction contained 11 bases not matched to a gene. CDR3 residues: CASGQGLTGANYGYTF. In DNA, the CDR3 is TGCGCCAGCGGACAGGGCCTGACGGGAGCTAACTATGGCTACACCTTC. Full variable domain (outside the CDR3, taken from reference TRBV5-1 and TRBJ1-2): KAGVTQTPRYLIKTRGQQVTLSCSPISGHRSVSWYQQTPGQGLQFLFEYFSETQRNKGNFPGRFSGRQFSNSRSEMNVSTLELGDSALYLCASGQGLTGANYGYTFGSGTRLTVV.

The chain is built from TRBV23-1 and TRBJ2-5, with 7 bases aligning to TRBD2. TRBV23-1 is labeled an ORF, and its function is uncertain. V lost 2 bases, J lost 1 base, and 7 bases stayed unmatched. CDR3 size: 16 residues. The CDR3 region is CASSQSQGGCQETQYF. Written as DNA, the CDR3 is TGCGCCAGCAGTCAAAGTCAGGGAGGGTGCCAAGAGACCCAGTACTTC.

The chain recombines TRBV19 with TRBJ2-1; D call uncertain. The germline gives CDR1 LNHDA, CDR2 SQIVND (reference sequence). There are 14 residues in the CDR3. Trimming cost V 1 base and J 2 bases, with 6 bases left between them. The CDR3 DNA follows: TGTGCCAGTAGTATAGGGCAGGCCTACAATGAGCAGTTCTTC. Translation: CASSIGQAYNEQFF. The full variable domain, its missing parts supplied by reference TRBV19 and TRBJ2-1, is DGGITQSPKYLFRKEGQNVTLSCEQNLNHDAMYWYRQDPGQGLRLIYYSQIVNDFQKGDIAEGYSVSREKKESFPLTVTSAQKNPTAFYLCASSIGQAYNEQFFGPGTRLTVL.

The V and J genes are TRBV4-3 and TRBJ2-7; D possibly corresponds to TRBD2 (6 bases). Germline V gene lookup returns CDR1 LGHNA and CDR2 YSLEER. This CDR3 region has 15 residues. The V gene lost 5 bases and the J gene lost 0 bases, with 14 bases spanning the gap. For the CDR3, the DNA is TGCGCCAGCAGCGCAGCTCGGGACTTCTCCTACGAGCAGTACTTC. Encoded protein: CASSAARDFSYEQYF.

This clone was seen a single time. The chain combines TRBV19 with TRBJ2-2, with 8 nucleotides matching TRBD1. V dropped 4 bases and J dropped 3; count of bases not matched to a gene: 10. Germline V gives CDR1 LNHDA, CDR2 SQIVND (reference sequence). The CDR3 runs to 17 residues. CDR3 region: CASSTQQGGVYTGELFF. The CDR3 nucleotides read TGTGCCAGTAGTACTCAACAGGGGGGTGTGTACACCGGGGAGCTGTTTTTT.

The chain's CDR3 is CASSSVDSYEQYF. For the CDR3, the DNA is TGTGCCAGCAGTTCCGTGGACAGCTACGAGCAGTACTTC. The V gene is TRBV28, the J gene TRBJ2-7; D is possibly TRBD1 (6 bases). Trimming took 4 bases from V and 3 from J, leaving 10 bases between them. This CDR3 contains 13 residues. Germline CDR1 and CDR2: MDHEN and SYDVKM.

The rearrangement links TRBV9 to TRBJ1-2; TRBD1 matches at 7 bases. This CDR3 is built from 16 residues. The germline CDR1 and CDR2 sequences are SGDLS and YYNGEE. With 0 bases clipped from V and 0 bases from J, the junction kept 5 bases outside the gene matches. The DNA for the CDR3 is TGTGCCAGCAGCGTAGGGGGACAGCCTTCTAACTATGGCTACACCTTC. It yields the protein CASSVGGQPSNYGYTF. The whole variable domain, filled in from reference TRBV9 and TRBJ1-2, reads DSGVTQTPKHLITATGQRVTLRCSPRSGDLSVYWYQQSLDQGLQFLIQYYNGEERAKGNILERFSAQQFPDLHSELNLSSLELGDSALYFCASSVGGQPSNYGYTFGSGTRLTVV.

CDR3 protein: CASSFTFPTATNEKLFF. CDR3 nucleotide sequence: TGCGCCAGCAGCTTTACCTTTCCCACAGCCACTAATGAAAAACTGTTTTTT. The V gene is TRBV5-1, the J gene TRBJ1-4; D remains unclear. The ends were cut back, 2 bases at V and 2 bases at J, with 16 bases in the middle. Germline V gene sequence: CDR1 SGHRS, CDR2 YFSETQ. The CDR3 contains 17 residues.

V usage is TRBV4-3 and J usage is TRBJ1-4; D is perhaps TRBD1 (5 bases). The CDR3 spans 13 residues. The V end was cut by 4 bases, the J end by 8 bases, with 11 bases between. Germline lookup yields CDR1 LGHNA and CDR2 YSLEER. This CDR3 reads CASSPRPGEKLFF. CDR3 in DNA: TGCGCCAGCAGCCCCAGACCAGGGGAAAAACTGTTTTTT.

The chain carries TRBV6-1 and TRBJ2-1, with 9 bases identical to TRBD1. The CDR3 spans 15 residues. Germline CDR1 MNHNS, CDR2 SASEGT. The J segment lost 5 bases and the V segment lost 5 bases, leaving 7 bases of the junction unmatched. The CDR3 sequence is CASSPGQGDNNEQFF. CDR3 nucleotides: TGTGCCAGCAGTCCGGGACAGGGCGACAACAATGAGCAGTTCTTC.

This clone was detected only a few times. The V and J genes are TRBV5-1 and TRBJ2-7, with 11 positions matching TRBD2. The CDR3 consists of 15 residues. Germline-derived CDR1 and CDR2 are SGHRS and YFSETQ. V shed 0 bases, J shed 3 bases, and the junction held 2 bases outside the gene matches. The CDR3 coding sequence is TGCGCCAGCAGCTTGGGACTAGCGGGACTCTACGAGCAGTACTTC. Translated, it gives CASSLGLAGLYEQYF.

J is TRBJ1-1 and V is TRBV4-3; D not certain. CDR1 is LGHNA, CDR2 YSLEER, per germline. Trimming took off 6 bases at V and 2 bases at J, with 10 bases between the two ends. This CDR3 region has 13 residues. CDR3 residues: CASSPLANTEAFF. The DNA for the CDR3 is TGCGCCAGCAGTCCTCTAGCAAACACTGAAGCTTTCTTT.

The rearrangement links TRBV7-2 to TRBJ2-4, with 10 bases identical to TRBD1. The V gene end was trimmed by 4 bases and the J gene end by 2 bases; junction bases not matched to a gene: 5. Looked up from germline, CDR1 is SGHTA and CDR2 is FQGNSA. The length of the CDR3 is 16 residues. The CDR3 bases are TGTGCCAGCAGCTGGGGACAGGGGATTCCCAAAAACATTCAGTACTTC. It translates to CASSWGQGIPKNIQYF.

V is TRBV25-1 and J is TRBJ2-2; D is perhaps TRBD1 (6 bases). CDR3 length: 17 residues. In germline, CDR1 is MGHDK, CDR2 SYGVNS. Trimming left V 8 bases short and J 1 base short, with 20 bases between. The CDR3 loop is CASVERQVRGNTGELFF. The CDR3 DNA reads TGTGCCAGCGTAGAAAGACAGGTCAGAGGGAACACCGGGGAGCTGTTTTTT.

The CDR3 loop reads CASSSGISYEQYF. The CDR3 nucleotides read TGCGCCAGCAGCTCCGGGATCTCCTACGAGCAGTACTTC. This chain links TRBV5-1 with TRBJ2-7; D perhaps matches TRBD2 (5 bases). This CDR3 has 13 residues. The germline V gene encodes CDR1 SGHRS and CDR2 YFSETQ. Deletions cut 3 bases from V and 0 bases from J, with 7 bases between.

Here the CDR3 reads CASPSSQGPTDTQYF. DNA for the CDR3: TGTGCCAGTCCAAGTTCTCAGGGGCCCACAGATACGCAGTATTTT. The chain combines TRBV6-1 with TRBJ2-3, with D possibly matching TRBD1 (6 bases). The V end lost 9 bases, the J end lost 2 bases, and 18 bases lay between the germline ends. Germline V lookup: CDR1 MNHNS, CDR2 SASEGT. This CDR3 is 15 amino acids long.

The chain carries TRBV10-2 and TRBJ2-3, with 9 bases that match TRBD2. The CDR3 extends over 18 amino acids. Germline V lookup: CDR1 WSHSY, CDR2 SAAADI. Unmatched junction bases numbered 13, after V lost 0 bases and J lost 6 bases. This CDR3 is CASSESTSSGDPFDTQYF. In nucleotides, the CDR3 is TGCGCCAGCAGTGAGTCTACTTCTAGCGGGGACCCCTTCGATACGCAGTATTTT.

The rearrangement links TRBV2 to TRBJ2-2, with 7 bases that match TRBD2. V was clipped by 5 bases and J by 4 bases; unmatched bases: 10. Germline V lookup: CDR1 SNHLY, CDR2 FYNNEI. The CDR3 covers 16 residues. In DNA form, the CDR3 reads TGTGCCAGCAGTCCCACAGGCGGGGGTGGCACCGGGGAGCTGTTTTTT. Encoded protein: CASSPTGGGGTGELFF. The full variable domain, in which reference TRBV2 and TRBJ2-2 provide the parts outside the CDR3, is EPEVTQTPSHQVTQMGQEVILRCVPISNHLYFYWYRQILGQKVEFLVSFYNNEISEKSEIFDDQFSVERPDGSNFTLKIRSTKLEDSAMYFCASSPTGGGGTGELFFGEGSRLTVL.

The chain joins TRBV5-5 to TRBJ1-4; D is uncertain. The CDR3 covers 14 residues. The germline V and J ends were trimmed by 0 bases and 7 bases, with 10 bases remaining between them. Germline CDR1 SGHKS, CDR2 YYEKEE (reference sequence). The CDR3 reads CASSLGGPGEKLFF. The DNA for the CDR3 is TGTGCCAGCAGCTTGGGCGGGCCGGGTGAAAAACTGTTTTTT.

The chain combines TRBV11-1 with TRBJ2-1; 8 nucleotides line up with TRBD2. Germline-derived CDR1 and CDR2 are SGHAT and FQDESV (reference sequence). This CDR3 is built from 14 residues. With V trimmed by 10 bases and J by 6 bases, 11 bases remained unmatched. Here the CDR3 reads CAKSSREAPNEQFF. Written as DNA, the CDR3 is TGTGCCAAATCGTCGCGGGAGGCCCCCAATGAGCAGTTCTTC.

The chain links TRBV7-3 to TRBJ2-1, with 7 bases that match TRBD2. The CDR3 has 15 amino acids. V lost 5 bases, J lost 7 bases, and 11 bases stayed unmatched. The germline V gene has CDR1 SGHTA and CDR2 FQGTGA. The CDR3 DNA is TGTGCCAGCAGCCCCTGGGGGGGTGGAAGAAATGAGCAGTTCTTC. This translates into CASSPWGGGRNEQFF. The whole variable domain, filled in from reference TRBV7-3 and TRBJ2-1, reads GAGVSQTPSNKVTEKGKYVELRCDPISGHTALYWYRQSLGQGPEFLIYFQGTGAADDSGLPNDRFFAVRPEGSVSTLKIQRTERGDSAVYLCASSPWGGGRNEQFFGPGTRLTVL.

This clone showed up just once. Here the CDR3 DNA reads TGCGCCAGCAGCGAACGGACAGGGCAGGCCTACGAGCAGTACTTC. It yields the protein CASSERTGQAYEQYF. This chain connects TRBV5-1 to TRBJ2-7, with 8 bases fitting TRBD1. V trimming: 4 bases; J trimming: 2 bases; junction bases outside the gene matches: 8. CDR1 and CDR2 (germline): SGHRS, YFSETQ. The CDR3 runs 15 residues.

The rearrangement uses TRBV28 and TRBJ2-1; 8 bases are a match to TRBD2. The junction had 7 bases not matched to a gene; V was cut back by 6 bases and J by 6 bases. Germline assignment: CDR1 MDHEN and CDR2 SYDVKM. This CDR3 has 14 residues. Written as DNA, the CDR3 is TGTGCCAGCAGGGATCTCGGGACTAGCAATGAGCAGTTCTTC. This sequence encodes CASRDLGTSNEQFF.

This chain joins TRBV28 and TRBJ2-6; D is perhaps TRBD2 (6 bases). The CDR3 runs 17 residues. The germline V and J ends were trimmed by 7 bases and 0 bases, with 16 bases remaining between them. Germline loops: CDR1 MDHEN, CDR2 SYDVKM. CDR3 coding DNA: TGTGCCAGCAAGCGAACGCGGGGCCTCTCTGGGGCCAACGTCCTGACTTTC. Translating it yields CASKRTRGLSGANVLTF.

The chain links TRBV19 to TRBJ1-2, with a possible D match to TRBD1 (6 bases). Trimming took off 5 bases at V and 6 bases at J, with 13 bases between the two ends. This CDR3 contains 13 residues. Germline CDR1 LNHDA, CDR2 SQIVND (reference sequence). In DNA form, the CDR3 reads TGTGCCAGTAGTGTGGACGGACAGAATGGCTACACCTTC. This encodes CASSVDGQNGYTF.

The chain has TRBV19 and TRBJ2-6; possible D gene TRBD2, 5 bases. CDR1 LNHDA and CDR2 SQIVND come from the germline V gene (reference sequence). CDR3 length: 17 amino acids. Trimming left V 5 bases short and J 0 bases short, with 14 bases between. CDR3 in DNA: TGTGCCAGTAGTGGAGGTGCGGCCCACTCTGGGGCCAACGTCCTGACTTTC. Its translation: CASSGGAAHSGANVLTF.